This TCR beta chain was captured in a study of Ad26.COV2.S vaccination and SARS-CoV-2 variants. Described treatment: roughly 20 received Ad26.COV2.S at low or high dose, single or two shots; 5 received placebo; per-sample allocation not given. Material that was analyzed had been drawn on day 63 after the first vaccine or placebo injection. The assay was immunoSEQ multiplex PCR, and TCRdb's table has in-frame clones only and misses some. The sample comprises around 300,000 clones, about nine tenths of which are singletons, and around 6.4% rests with the top ten. In germline, CDR1 is SGHAT, CDR2 FQDESV (reference sequence). This CDR3 has 14 amino acids. Unmatched junction bases numbered 4, after V lost 5 bases and J lost 3 bases.

The sequence was obtained from a person aged 18-65 years who received the Ad26.COV2.S COVID-19 vaccine or a placebo. Sequences were derived from peripheral blood, sampled in a trial of Ad26.COV2.S vaccine versus placebo. The chain employs TRBV11-1 and TRBJ1-5; TRBD1 aligns across 7 bases. The CDR3 DNA is TGTGCCAGCAGCCTTGGGACAGACAATCAGCCCCAGCATTTT. Translation: CASSLGTDNQPQHF.